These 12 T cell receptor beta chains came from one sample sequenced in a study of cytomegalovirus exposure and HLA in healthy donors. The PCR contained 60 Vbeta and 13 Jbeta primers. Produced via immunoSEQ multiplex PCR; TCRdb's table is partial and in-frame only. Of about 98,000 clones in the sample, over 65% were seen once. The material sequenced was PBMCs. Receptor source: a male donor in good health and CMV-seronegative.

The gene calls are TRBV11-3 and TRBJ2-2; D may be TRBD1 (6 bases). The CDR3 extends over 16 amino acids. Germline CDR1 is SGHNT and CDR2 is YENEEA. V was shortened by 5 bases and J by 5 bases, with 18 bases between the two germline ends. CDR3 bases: TGTGCCAGCAGCCCCCCTGGCGCCCAGGGGACCGGGGAGCTGTTTTTT. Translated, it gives CASSPPGAQGTGELFF.

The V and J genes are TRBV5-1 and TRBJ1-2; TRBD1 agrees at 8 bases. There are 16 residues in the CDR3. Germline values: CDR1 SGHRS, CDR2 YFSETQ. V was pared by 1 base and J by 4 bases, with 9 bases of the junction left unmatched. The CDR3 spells CASSLSRGRGSYGYTF. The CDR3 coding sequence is TGCGCCAGCAGCTTGTCCAGGGGGCGAGGGTCCTATGGCTACACCTTC.

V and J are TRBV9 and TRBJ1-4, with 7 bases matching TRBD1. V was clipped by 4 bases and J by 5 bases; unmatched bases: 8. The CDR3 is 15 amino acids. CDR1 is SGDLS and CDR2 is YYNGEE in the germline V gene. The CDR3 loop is CASSRTGANNEKLFF. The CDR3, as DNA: TGTGCCAGCAGCAGAACAGGGGCGAACAATGAAAAACTGTTTTTT.

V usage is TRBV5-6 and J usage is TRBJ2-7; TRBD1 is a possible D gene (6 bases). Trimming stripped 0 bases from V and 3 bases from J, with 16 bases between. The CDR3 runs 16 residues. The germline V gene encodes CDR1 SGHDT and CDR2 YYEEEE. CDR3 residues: CASSLDRTAKNYEQYF. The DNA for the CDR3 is TGTGCCAGCAGCTTGGATAGGACAGCGAAAAACTACGAGCAGTACTTC.

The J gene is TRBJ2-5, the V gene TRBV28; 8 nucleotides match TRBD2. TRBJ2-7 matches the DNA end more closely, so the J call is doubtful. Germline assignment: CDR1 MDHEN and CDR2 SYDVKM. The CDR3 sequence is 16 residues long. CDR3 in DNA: TGTGCCAGCAGTCCCGCGGGGATGAGCGGGAGCTACGAGCAGTACTTC. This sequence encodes CASSPAGMSGSYEQYF.

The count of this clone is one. CDR3 sequence: CASSHGTVSSDGYTF. In DNA form, the CDR3 reads TGTGCCAGCAGTCACGGGACAGTTTCGTCGGATGGCTACACCTTC. This sequence joins TRBV27 and TRBJ1-2; 7 nucleotides match TRBD1. The CDR3 sequence is 15 residues long. CDR1 is MNHEY, CDR2 SMNVEV, per germline (reference sequence). The junction had 12 bases not matched to a gene; V was cut back by 5 bases and J by 6 bases.

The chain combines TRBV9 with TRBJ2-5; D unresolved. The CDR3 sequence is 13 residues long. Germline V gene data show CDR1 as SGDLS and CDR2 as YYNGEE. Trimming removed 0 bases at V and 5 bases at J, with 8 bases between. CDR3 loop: CASSVAGRETQYF. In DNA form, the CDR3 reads TGTGCCAGCAGCGTAGCAGGCAGGGAGACCCAGTACTTC. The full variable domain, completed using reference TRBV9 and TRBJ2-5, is DSGVTQTPKHLITATGQRVTLRCSPRSGDLSVYWYQQSLDQGLQFLIQYYNGEERAKGNILERFSAQQFPDLHSELNLSSLELGDSALYFCASSVAGRETQYFGPGTRLLVL.

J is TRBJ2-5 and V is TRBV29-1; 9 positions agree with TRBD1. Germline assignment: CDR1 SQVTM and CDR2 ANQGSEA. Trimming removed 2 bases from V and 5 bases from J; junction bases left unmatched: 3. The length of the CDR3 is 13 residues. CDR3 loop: CSVERQGVETQYF. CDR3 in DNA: TGCAGCGTTGAAAGACAGGGGGTTGAGACCCAGTACTTC.

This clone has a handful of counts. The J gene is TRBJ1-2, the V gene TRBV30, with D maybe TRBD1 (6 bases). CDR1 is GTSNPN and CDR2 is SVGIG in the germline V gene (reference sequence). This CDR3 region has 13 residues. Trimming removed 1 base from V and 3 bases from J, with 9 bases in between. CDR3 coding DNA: TGTGCCTGGAGTGCTACAGGGTACTATGGCTACACCTTC. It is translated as CAWSATGYYGYTF.

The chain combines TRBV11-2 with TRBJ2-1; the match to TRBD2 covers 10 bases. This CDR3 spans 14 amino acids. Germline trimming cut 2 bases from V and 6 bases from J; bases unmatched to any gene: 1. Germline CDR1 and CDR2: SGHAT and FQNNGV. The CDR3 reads CASSLIAGGNEQFF. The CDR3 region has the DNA TGTGCCAGCAGCTTAATAGCGGGAGGCAATGAGCAGTTCTTC.

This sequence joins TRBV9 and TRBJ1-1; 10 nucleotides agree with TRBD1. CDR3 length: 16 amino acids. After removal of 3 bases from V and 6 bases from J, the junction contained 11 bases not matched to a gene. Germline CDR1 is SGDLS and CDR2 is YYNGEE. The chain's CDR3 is CASSAPGQGSRAEAFF. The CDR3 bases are TGTGCCAGCAGCGCTCCGGGACAGGGGAGTCGGGCTGAAGCTTTCTTT.

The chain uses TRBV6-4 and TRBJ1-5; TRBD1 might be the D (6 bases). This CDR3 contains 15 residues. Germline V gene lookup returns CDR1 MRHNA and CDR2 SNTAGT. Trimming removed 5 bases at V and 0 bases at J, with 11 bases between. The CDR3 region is CASSTQGNSNQPQHF. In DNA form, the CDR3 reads TGTGCCAGCAGTACACAGGGAAATAGCAATCAGCCCCAGCATTTT.